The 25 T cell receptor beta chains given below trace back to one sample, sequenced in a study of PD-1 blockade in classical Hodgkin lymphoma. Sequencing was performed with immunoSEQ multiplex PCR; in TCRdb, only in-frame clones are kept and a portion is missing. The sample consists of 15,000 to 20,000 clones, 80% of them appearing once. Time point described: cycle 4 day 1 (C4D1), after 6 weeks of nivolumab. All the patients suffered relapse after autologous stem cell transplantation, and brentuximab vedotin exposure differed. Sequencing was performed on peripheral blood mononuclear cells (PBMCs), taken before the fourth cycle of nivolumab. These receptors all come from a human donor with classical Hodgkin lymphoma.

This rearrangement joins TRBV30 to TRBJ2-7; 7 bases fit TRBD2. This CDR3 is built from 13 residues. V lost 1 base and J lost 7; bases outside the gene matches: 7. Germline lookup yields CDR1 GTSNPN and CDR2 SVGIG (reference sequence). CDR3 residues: CAWSAGLGGEQYF. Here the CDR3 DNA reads TGTGCCTGGAGTGCGGGACTGGGGGGGGAGCAGTACTTC.

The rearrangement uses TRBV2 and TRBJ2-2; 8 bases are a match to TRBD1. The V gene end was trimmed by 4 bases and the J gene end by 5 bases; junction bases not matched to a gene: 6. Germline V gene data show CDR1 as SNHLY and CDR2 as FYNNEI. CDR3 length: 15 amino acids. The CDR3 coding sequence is TGTGCCAGCAGTGGGCGGACAGGGTGGACCGGGGAGCTGTTTTTT. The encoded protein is CASSGRTGWTGELFF.

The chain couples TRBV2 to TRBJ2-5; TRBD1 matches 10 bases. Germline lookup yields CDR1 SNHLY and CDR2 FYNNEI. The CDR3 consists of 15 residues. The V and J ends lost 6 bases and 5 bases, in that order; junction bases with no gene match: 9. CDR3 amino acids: CASSRDRGREETQYF. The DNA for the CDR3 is TGTGCCAGCAGCCGCGACAGGGGGCGCGAGGAGACCCAGTACTTC.

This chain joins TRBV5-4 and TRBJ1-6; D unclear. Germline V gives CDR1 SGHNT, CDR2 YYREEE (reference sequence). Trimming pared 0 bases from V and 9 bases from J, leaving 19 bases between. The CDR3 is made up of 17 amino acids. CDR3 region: CASSLAGSRHVISPLHF. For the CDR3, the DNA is TGTGCCAGCAGCTTGGCCGGTAGCAGGCACGTAATTTCACCCCTCCACTTT.

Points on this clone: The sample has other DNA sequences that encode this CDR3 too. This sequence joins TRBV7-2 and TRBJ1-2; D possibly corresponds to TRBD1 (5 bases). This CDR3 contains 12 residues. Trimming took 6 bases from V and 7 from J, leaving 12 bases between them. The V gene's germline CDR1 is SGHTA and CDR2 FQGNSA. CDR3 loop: CASSFPGTGYTF. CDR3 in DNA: TGTGCCAGCAGTTTTCCAGGGACTGGCTACACCTTC.

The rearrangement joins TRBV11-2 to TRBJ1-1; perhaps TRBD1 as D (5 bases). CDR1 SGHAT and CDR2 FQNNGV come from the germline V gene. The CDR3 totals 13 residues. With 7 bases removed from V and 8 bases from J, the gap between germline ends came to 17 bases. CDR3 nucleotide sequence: TGTGCCAGCACCCGGAGGGGACCCTCGGAAGCTTTCTTT. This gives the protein CASTRRGPSEAFF.

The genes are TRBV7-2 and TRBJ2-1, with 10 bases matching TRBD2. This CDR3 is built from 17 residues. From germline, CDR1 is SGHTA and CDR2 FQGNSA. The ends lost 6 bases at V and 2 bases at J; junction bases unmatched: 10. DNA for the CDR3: TGTGCCAGCAGTCACGAGGCCAGCGGGAGGGCCTACAATGAGCAGTTCTTC. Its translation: CASSHEASGRAYNEQFF.

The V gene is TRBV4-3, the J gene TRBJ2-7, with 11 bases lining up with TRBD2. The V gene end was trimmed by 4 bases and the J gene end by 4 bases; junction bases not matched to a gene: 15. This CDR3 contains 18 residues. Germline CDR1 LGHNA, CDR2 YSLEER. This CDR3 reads CASSPQELKGLAGYEQYF. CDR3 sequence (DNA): TGCGCCAGCAGCCCGCAAGAGCTTAAAGGACTAGCGGGTTACGAGCAGTACTTC.

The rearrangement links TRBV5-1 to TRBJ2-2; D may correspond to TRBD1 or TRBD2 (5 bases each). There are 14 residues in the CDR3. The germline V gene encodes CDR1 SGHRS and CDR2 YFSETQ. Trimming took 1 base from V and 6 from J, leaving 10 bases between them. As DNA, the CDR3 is TGCGCCAGCAGCTTGTTTTTGGGGGCCGGGGAGCTGTTTTTT. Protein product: CASSLFLGAGELFF.

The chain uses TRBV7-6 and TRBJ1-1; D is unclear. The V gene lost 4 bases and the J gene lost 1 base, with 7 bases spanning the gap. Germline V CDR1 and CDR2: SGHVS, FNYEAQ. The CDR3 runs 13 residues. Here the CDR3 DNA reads TGTGCCAGCAGCTCTCAGAAGAACACTGAAGCTTTCTTT. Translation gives CASSSQKNTEAFF.

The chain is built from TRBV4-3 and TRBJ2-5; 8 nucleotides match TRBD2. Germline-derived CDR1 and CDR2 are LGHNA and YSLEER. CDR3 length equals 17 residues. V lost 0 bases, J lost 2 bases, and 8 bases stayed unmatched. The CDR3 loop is CASSQEVTSGLQETQYF. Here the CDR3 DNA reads TGCGCCAGCAGCCAAGAAGTAACTAGCGGCCTTCAAGAGACCCAGTACTTC.

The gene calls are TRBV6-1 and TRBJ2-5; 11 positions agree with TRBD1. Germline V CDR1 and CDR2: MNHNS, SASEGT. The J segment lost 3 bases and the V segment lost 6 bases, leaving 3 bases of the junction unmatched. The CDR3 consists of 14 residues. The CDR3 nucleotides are TGTGCCAGCAGGAGGGACAGGGGGAAAGAGACCCAGTACTTC. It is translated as CASRRDRGKETQYF.

The CDR3 region is CASSPLPESTDTQYF. The DNA of the CDR3 is TGTGCCAGCTCACCACTCCCGGAGAGCACAGATACGCAGTATTTT. The rearrangement links TRBV18 to TRBJ2-3; D ambiguous. Trimming stripped 1 base from V and 0 bases from J, with 8 bases between. This CDR3 has 15 amino acids. In germline, CDR1 is KGHSH, CDR2 LQKENI. The full variable domain, in which reference TRBV18 and TRBJ2-3 provide the parts outside the CDR3, is NAGVMQNPRHLVRRRGQEARLRCSPMKGHSHVYWYRQLPEEGLKFMVYLQKENIIDESGMPKERFSAEFPKEGPSILRIQQVVRGDSAAYFCASSPLPESTDTQYFGPGTRLTVL.

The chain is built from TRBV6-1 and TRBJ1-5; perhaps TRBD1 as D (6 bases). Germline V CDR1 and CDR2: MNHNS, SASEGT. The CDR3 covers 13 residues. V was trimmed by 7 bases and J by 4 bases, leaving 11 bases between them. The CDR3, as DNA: TGTGCCAGCAACGACAGGCTTAATCAGCCCCAGCATTTT. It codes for CASNDRLNQPQHF.

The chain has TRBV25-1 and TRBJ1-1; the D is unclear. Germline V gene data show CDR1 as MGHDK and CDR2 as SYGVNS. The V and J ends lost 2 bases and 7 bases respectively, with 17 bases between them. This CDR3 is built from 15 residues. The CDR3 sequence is CASSEQAIRSGEAFF. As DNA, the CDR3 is TGTGCCAGCAGTGAACAGGCGATCCGGTCTGGTGAAGCTTTCTTT.

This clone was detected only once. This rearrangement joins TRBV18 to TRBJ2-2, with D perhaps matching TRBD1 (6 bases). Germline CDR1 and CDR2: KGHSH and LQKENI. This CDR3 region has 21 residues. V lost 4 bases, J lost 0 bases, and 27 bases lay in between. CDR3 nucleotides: TGTGCCAGCTCACTATTTTCAGGGGTAGCCCTAACGGAGGCGAACACCGGGGAGCTGTTTTTT. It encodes CASSLFSGVALTEANTGELFF.

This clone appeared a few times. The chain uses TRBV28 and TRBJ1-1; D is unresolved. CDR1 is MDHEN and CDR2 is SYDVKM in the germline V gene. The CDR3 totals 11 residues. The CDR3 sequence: CVTLRNTEAFF. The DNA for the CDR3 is TGTGTGACCCTAAGGAACACTGAAGCTTTCTTT.

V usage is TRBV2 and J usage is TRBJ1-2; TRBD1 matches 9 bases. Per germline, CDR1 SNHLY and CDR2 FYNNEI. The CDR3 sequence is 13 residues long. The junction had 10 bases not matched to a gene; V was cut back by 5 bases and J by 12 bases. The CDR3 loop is CASSSGTGSRDTF. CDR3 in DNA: TGTGCCAGCAGTTCCGGGACAGGGTCTAGGGACACCTTC.

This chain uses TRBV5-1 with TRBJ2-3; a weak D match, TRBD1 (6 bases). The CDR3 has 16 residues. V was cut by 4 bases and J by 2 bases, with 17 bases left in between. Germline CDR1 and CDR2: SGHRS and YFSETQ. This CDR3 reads CASSAQGQRITDTQYF. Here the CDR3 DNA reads TGCGCCAGCAGCGCACAGGGCCAGCGGATCACAGATACGCAGTATTTT.

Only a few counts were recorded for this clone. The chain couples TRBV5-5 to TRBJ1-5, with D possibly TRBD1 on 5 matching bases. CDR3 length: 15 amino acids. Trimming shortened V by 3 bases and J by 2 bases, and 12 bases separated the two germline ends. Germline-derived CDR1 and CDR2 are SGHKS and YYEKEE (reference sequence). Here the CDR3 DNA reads TGTGCCAGCAGCTGGCAGGGATCGCGCAATCAGCCCCAGCATTTT. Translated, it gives CASSWQGSRNQPQHF.

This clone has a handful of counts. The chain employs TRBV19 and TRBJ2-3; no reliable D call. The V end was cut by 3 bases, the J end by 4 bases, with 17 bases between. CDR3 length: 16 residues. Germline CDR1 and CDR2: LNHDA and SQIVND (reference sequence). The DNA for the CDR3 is TGTGCCAGTAGTATCGGCGTGGAGATATTAGCAGATACGCAGTATTTT. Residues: CASSIGVEILADTQYF. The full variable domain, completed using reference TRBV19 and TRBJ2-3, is DGGITQSPKYLFRKEGQNVTLSCEQNLNHDAMYWYRQDPGQGLRLIYYSQIVNDFQKGDIAEGYSVSREKKESFPLTVTSAQKNPTAFYLCASSIGVEILADTQYFGPGTRLTVL.

CDR3: CASSVASGRAGETQYF. The CDR3 DNA reads TGTGCCAGCAGCGTTGCTAGCGGGAGGGCCGGAGAGACCCAGTACTTC. The V call is TRBV9, the J call TRBJ2-5; 12 positions match TRBD2. CDR1 and CDR2 from the germline V gene are SGDLS and YYNGEE. Losses at the gene ends were 2 bases for V and 4 bases for J; bases not matched to a gene: 6. This CDR3 has 16 amino acids. The full variable domain, its missing parts supplied by reference TRBV9 and TRBJ2-5, is DSGVTQTPKHLITATGQRVTLRCSPRSGDLSVYWYQQSLDQGLQFLIQYYNGEERAKGNILERFSAQQFPDLHSELNLSSLELGDSALYFCASSVASGRAGETQYFGPGTRLLVL.

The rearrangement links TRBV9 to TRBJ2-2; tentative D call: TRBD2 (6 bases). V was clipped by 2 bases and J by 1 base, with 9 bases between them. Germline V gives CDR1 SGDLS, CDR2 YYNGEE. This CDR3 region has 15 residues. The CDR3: CASSVGGRNTGELFF. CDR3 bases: TGTGCCAGCAGCGTGGGGGGTAGGAACACCGGGGAGCTGTTTTTT.

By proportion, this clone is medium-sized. The CDR3 coding sequence is TGTGCCAGCAGCGTAGGAGGTCTGAAAGCCTACAATGAGCAGTTCTTC. This gives the protein CASSVGGLKAYNEQFF. The rearrangement uses TRBV9 and TRBJ2-1; D not resolved. Germline V gene data show CDR1 as SGDLS and CDR2 as YYNGEE. V was shortened by 0 bases and J by 2 bases, with 12 bases between the two germline ends. This CDR3 is 16 amino acids long.

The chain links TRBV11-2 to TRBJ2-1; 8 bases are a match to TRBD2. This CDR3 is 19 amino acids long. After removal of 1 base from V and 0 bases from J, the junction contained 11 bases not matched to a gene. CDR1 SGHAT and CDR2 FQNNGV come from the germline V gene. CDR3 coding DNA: TGTGCCAGCAGCTTAGGAACCGGCGCCCTAGCGGGCTCCTACAATGAGCAGTTCTTC. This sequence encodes CASSLGTGALAGSYNEQFF.